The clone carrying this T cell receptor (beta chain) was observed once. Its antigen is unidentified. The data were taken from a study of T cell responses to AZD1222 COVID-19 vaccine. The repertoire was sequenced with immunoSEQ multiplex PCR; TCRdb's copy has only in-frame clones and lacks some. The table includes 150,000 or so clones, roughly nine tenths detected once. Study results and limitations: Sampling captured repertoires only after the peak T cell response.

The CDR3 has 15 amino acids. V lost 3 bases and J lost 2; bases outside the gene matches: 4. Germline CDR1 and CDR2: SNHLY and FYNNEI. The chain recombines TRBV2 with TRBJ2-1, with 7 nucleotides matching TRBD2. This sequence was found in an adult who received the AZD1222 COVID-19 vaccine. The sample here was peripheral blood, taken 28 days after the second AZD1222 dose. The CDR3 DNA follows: TGTGCCAGCAGTGACTTAAGCGGGACCTACAATGAGCAGTTCTTC. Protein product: CASSDLSGTYNEQFF.